This TCR beta chain is drawn from a study of spatial heterogeneity in lung cancer. Remarks on this clonotype: One end of the junction fails to match germline, which may point to a read error.

The germline gives CDR1 SSHAT, CDR2 FNYEAQ (reference sequence). The CDR3 is 14 amino acids. This sample's time point: sample taken at primary tumor resection. No cell sorting; template was whole RNA from tumor, lung tissue or PBMC. TCRdb called the 5' RACE reads again in MiXCR, with one record for every CDR3 protein. The data contain tens of thousands of distinct CDR3 sequences, roughly 6.5% of them singletons. The genes are TRBV7-7 and TRBJ2-1; D tentatively fits TRBD1 or TRBD2 (5 bases each). This clonotype was sampled from a female donor with early-stage non-small cell lung cancer. Sequenced material: PBMCs, taken at surgery. CDR3 bases: TGTGCTAGCAGCTACGCCGGGACGAACAATGAGCAGTTCTTC. As protein: CASSYAGTNNEQFF.